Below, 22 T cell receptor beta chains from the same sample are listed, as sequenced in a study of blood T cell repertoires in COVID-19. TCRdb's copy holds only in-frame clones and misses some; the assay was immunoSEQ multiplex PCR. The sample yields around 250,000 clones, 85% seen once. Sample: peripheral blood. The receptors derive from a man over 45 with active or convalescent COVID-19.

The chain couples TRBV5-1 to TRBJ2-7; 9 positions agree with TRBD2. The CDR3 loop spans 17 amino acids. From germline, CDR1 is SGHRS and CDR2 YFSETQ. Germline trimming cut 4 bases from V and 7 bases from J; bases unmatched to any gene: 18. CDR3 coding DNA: TGCGCCAGCAGCGAGGGTTACAGAGCGGGAGGCTGGGAGGAGCAGTACTTC. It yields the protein CASSEGYRAGGWEEQYF.

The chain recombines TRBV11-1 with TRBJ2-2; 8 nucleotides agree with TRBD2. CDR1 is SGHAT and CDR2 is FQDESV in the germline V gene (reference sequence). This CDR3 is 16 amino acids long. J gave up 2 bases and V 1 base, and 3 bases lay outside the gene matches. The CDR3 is CASSLVTSGNTGELFF. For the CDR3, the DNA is TGTGCCAGCAGCTTAGTTACTAGCGGTAACACCGGGGAGCTGTTTTTT.

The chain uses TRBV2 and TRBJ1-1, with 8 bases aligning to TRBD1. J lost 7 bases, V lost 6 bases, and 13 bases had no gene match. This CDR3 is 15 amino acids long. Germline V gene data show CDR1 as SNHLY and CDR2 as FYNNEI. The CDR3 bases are TGTGCCAGCAGGGTGACAGGGGCCCTAACTGGTGAAGCTTTCTTT. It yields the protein CASRVTGALTGEAFF.

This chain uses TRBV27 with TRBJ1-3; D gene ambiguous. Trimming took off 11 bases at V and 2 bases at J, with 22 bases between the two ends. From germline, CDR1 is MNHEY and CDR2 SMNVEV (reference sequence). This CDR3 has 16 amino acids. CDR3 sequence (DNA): TGTGCCTATGTCTTTATACTACCGCCCCCTGGAAACACCATATATTTT. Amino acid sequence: CAYVFILPPPGNTIYF.

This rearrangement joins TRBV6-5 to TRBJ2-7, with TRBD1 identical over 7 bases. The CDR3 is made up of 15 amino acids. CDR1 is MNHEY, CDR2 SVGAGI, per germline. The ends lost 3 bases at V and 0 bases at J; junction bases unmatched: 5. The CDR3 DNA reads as TGTGCCAGCAGTTATAGGAGACAGGGCTCCTACGAGCAGTACTTC. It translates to CASSYRRQGSYEQYF.

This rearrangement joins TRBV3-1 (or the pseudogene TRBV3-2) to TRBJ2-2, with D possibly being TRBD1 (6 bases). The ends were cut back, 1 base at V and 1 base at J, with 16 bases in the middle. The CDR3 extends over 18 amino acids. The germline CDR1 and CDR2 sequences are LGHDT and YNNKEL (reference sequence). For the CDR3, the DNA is TGTGCCAGCAGCCAAGCAACTTTCTCGACAGGGAACACCGGGGAGCTGTTTTTT. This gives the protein CASSQATFSTGNTGELFF.

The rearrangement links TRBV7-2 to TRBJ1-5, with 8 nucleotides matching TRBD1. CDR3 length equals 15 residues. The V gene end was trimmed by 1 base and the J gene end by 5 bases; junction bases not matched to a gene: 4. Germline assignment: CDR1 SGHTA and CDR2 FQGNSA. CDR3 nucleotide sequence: TGTGCCAGCAGCTTAGAGGCAGGGGGCTATCAGCCCCAGCATTTT. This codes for CASSLEAGGYQPQHF.

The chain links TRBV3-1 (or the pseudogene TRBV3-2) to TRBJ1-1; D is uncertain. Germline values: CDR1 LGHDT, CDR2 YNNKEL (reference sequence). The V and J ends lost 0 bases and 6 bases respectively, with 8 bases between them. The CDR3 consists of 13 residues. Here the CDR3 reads CASSQDYRAEAFF. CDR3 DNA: TGTGCCAGCAGCCAAGATTACCGGGCTGAAGCTTTCTTT.

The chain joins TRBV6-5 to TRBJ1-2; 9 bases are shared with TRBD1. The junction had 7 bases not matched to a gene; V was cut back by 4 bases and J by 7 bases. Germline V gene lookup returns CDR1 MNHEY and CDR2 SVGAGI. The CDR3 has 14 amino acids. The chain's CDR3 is CASSSRDRVTGYTF. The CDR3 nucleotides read TGTGCCAGCAGTTCCCGGGACAGGGTGACTGGCTACACCTTC.

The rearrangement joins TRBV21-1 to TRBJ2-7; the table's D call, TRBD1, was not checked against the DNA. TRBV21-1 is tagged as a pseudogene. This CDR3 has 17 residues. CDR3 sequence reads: CASSRDRTTGASYEQYF. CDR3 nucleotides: TGTGCCAGCAGCCGGGACAGGACTACCGGAGCCTCCTACGAGCAGTACTTC.

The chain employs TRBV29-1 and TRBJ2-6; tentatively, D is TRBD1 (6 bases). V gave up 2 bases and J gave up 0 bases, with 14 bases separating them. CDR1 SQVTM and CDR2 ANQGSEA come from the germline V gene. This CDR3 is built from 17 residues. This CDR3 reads CSVEIRSGDSGANVLTF. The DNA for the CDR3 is TGCAGCGTTGAAATTCGATCAGGGGACTCTGGGGCCAACGTCCTGACTTTC.

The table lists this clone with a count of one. CDR3 DNA: TGTGCCAGCAGTTTTGATCCGAGAGGTGAGCAGTTCTTC. This encodes CASSFDPRGEQFF. The rearrangement joins TRBV12-3 or TRBV12-4 to TRBJ2-1; D not resolved. Trimming took off 3 bases at V and 9 bases at J, with 12 bases between the two ends. The CDR3 is 13 amino acids.

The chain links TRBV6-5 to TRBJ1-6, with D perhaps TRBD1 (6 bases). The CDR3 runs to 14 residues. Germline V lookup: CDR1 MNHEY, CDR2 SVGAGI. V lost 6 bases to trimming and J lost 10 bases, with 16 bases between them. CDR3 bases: TGTGCCAGCAGGTCACAGGGTTTACGATCACCCCTCCACTTT. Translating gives CASRSQGLRSPLHF.

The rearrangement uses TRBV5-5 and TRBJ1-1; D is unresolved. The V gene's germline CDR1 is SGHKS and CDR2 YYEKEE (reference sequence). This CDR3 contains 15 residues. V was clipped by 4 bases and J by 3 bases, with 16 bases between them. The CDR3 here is CASSPPEGLYTEAFF. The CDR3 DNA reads TGTGCCAGCAGCCCCCCGGAGGGATTATACACTGAAGCTTTCTTT.

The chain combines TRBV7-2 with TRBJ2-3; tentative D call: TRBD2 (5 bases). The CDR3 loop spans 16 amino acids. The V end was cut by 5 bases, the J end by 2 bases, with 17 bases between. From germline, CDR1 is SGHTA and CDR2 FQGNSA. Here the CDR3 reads CASSLLGVRNTDTQYF. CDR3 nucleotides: TGTGCCAGCAGCCTGTTGGGAGTTAGAAACACAGATACGCAGTATTTT.

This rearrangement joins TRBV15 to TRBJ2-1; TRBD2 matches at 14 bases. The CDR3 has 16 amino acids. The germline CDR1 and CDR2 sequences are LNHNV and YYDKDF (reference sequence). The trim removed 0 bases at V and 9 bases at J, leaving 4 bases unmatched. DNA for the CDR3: TGTGCCACCAGCAGAGAACCGGGACTAGCGGGAGTTGAGCAGTTCTTC. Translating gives CATSREPGLAGVEQFF.

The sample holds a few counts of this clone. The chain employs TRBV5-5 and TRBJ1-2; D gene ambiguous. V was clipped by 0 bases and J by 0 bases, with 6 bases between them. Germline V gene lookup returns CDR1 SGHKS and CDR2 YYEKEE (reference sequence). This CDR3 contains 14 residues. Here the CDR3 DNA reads TGTGCCAGCAGCTTGGACAGTACTAACTATGGCTACACCTTC. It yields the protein CASSLDSTNYGYTF.

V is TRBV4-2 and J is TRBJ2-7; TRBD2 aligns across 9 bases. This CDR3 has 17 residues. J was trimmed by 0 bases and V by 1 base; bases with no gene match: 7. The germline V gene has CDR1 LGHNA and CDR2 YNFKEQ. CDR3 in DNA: TGTGCCAGCAGCCAAGGACCTAGCGGGACCCACTCCTACGAGCAGTACTTC. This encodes CASSQGPSGTHSYEQYF.

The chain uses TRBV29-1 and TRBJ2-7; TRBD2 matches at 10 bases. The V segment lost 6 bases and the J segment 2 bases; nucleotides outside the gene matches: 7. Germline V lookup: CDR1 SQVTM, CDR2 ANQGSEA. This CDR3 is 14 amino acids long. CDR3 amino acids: CSVKLAGITYEQYF. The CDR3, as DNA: TGCAGCGTCAAACTAGCGGGGATTACCTACGAGCAGTACTTC.

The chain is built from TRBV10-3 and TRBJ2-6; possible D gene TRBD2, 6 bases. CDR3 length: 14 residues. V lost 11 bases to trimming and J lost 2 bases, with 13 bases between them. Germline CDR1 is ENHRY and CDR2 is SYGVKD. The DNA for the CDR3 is TGTGCCGCTGCCACTAGCACTGGGGCCAACGTCCTGACTTTC. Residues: CAAATSTGANVLTF.

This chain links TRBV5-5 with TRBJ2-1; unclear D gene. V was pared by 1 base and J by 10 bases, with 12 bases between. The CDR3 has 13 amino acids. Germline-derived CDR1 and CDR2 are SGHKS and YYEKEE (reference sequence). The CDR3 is CASSLIQDWEQFF. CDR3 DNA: TGTGCCAGCAGCTTGATTCAGGATTGGGAGCAGTTCTTC.

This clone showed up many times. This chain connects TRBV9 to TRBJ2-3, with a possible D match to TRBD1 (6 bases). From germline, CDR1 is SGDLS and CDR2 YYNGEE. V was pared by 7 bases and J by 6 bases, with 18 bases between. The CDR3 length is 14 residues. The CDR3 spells CASGGAPGADTQYF. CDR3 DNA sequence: TGTGCCAGCGGAGGCGCCCCAGGGGCGGATACGCAGTATTTT.